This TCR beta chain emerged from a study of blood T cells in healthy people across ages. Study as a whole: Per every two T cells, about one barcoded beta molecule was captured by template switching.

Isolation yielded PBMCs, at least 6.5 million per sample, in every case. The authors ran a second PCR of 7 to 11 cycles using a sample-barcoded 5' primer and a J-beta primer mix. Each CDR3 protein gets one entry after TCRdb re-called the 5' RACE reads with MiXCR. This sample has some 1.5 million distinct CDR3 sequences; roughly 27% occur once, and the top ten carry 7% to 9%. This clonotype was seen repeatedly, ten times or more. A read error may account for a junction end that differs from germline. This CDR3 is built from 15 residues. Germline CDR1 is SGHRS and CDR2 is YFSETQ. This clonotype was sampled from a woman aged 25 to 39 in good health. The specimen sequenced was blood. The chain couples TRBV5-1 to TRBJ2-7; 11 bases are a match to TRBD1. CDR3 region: CASSLRTGGSSEQYF. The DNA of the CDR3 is TGCGCCAGCAGCCTCAGGACAGGGGGCTCCTCCGAGCAGTACTTC.